A selection of T cell receptor beta chains follows, all from one sample in a study of T cell clones after liver transplantation. Some clones are missing from TCRdb's copy, which holds only in-frame ones; the method was immunoSEQ multiplex PCR. The table lists under 85,000 clones, under 90% of them singletons. Sequenced material: CD4+ T cells from blood, taken 12 months after liver transplant. Every receptor here comes from a human patient who received a liver transplant. Some of the T cells might come from the graft donor. CDR3s include the opening cysteine and the closing phenylalanine or tryptophan. D genes are given only for firm matches. Clone size is stated in some rows and not others, as once, few, many or a class when expanded.

d_call	v_call	j_call	clone_size	cdr3_nt	cdr3_aa
-	TRBV27	TRBJ2-7	-	TGTGCCAGCAGTTTCCGCCCGAATTACGAGCAGTACTTC	CASSFRPNYEQYF
-	TRBV7-9	TRBJ2-2	-	TGTGCCAGCAGCTTGGCCCGACAAAGGGTCGGCGGCGGGGAGCTGTTTTTT	CASSLARQRVGGGELFF
-	TRBV28	TRBJ1-2	few	TGTGCCAGCAGTTCCTTTGTTCCCGACTATGGCTACACCTTC	CASSSFVPDYGYTF
TRBD1	TRBV29-1	TRBJ2-7	-	TGCGGCGTTGGGACAGGGGTCGAGCAGTACTTC	CGVGTGVEQYF
-	TRBV30	TRBJ1-5	-	TGTGCCTGGAGTCTGCTCAACGGAGACAGTAGCAATCAGCCCCAGCATTTT	CAWSLLNGDSSNQPQHF
-	TRBV30	TRBJ2-7	-	TGTGCCTGGAGTCTGGGCGGGGCCAACCCCTACGAGCAGTACTTC	CAWSLGGANPYEQYF
-	TRBV29-1	TRBJ1-4	-	TGCAGCGTTGTTGTGGCTGAAAAACTGTTTTTT	CSVVVAEKLFF
TRBD2	TRBV29-1	TRBJ2-3	-	TGCAGCGTTGAACCTCTAGCGGGAGGCCGCACAGATACGCAGTATTTT	CSVEPLAGGRTDTQYF
TRBD1	TRBV27	TRBJ2-5	-	TGTGCCAGCAGTTTATCTCCGGGACAGAAAGAGACCCAGTACTTC	CASSLSPGQKETQYF
TRBD2	TRBV18	TRBJ2-1	-	TGTGCCAGCTCACCCCCCCTCTCGGGGAGGGCATACAATGAGCAGTTCTTC	CASSPPLSGRAYNEQFF
-	TRBV19	TRBJ1-5	-	TGTGCCAGTAGTATGTCTGTGAGGAGTAATCAGCCCCAGCATTTT	CASSMSVRSNQPQHF
TRBD2	TRBV5-1	TRBJ2-1	-	TGCGCCAGCAGTTTGACTAGCGGACCCAATGAGCAGTTCTTC	CASSLTSGPNEQFF
-	TRBV28	TRBJ2-1	-	TGTGCCAGCAGAAAGCCCAGCTCCTACAATGAGCAGTTCTTC	CASRKPSSYNEQFF
-	TRBV4-1	TRBJ2-4	-	TGCGCCAGCAGCCTGTCGGACTACCTCGGTCCCAAAAACATTCAGTACTTC	CASSLSDYLGPKNIQYF
TRBD1	TRBV28	TRBJ1-2	-	TGTGCCAGCAGTTCTCATCGGACAGGGGTACATAGTGGCTACACCTTC	CASSSHRTGVHSGYTF
TRBD1	TRBV2	TRBJ1-5	-	TGTGCCAGCAGTGAACAGGGGGGGCAGCCCCAGCATTTT	CASSEQGGQPQHF
-	TRBV2	TRBJ1-2	-	TGTGCCAGCAGTGGGCCCGAAGGAAATCTTGGCTACACCTTC	CASSGPEGNLGYTF
-	TRBV28	TRBJ1-1	-	TGTGCCAGCAAAGCGGGGAACACTGAAGCTTTCTTT	CASKAGNTEAFF
TRBD1	TRBV13	TRBJ2-7	-	TGTGCCAGCAGCATCGACAGGGGGCTCTACGAGCAGTACTTC	CASSIDRGLYEQYF
-	TRBV9	TRBJ2-5	-	TGTGCCAGCAGCGTAGCCCCGGGGCAAGAGACCCAGTACTTC	CASSVAPGQETQYF
-	TRBV5-6	TRBJ1-5	-	TGTGCCAGCAGCTTGTATAACGGGGCAGGCGTCAATCAGCCCCAGCATTTT	CASSLYNGAGVNQPQHF
-	TRBV18	TRBJ2-2	-	TGTGCCAGCCCCAATGCAGTCCTGAACACCGGGGAGCTGTTTTTT	CASPNAVLNTGELFF
TRBD1	TRBV6-6	TRBJ2-5	-	TGTGCCAGCACCGGTGGACAGGGGGCAGAGACCCAGTACTTC	CASTGGQGAETQYF
TRBD2	TRBV29-1	TRBJ2-1	-	TGCAGCGTTGTCCCTAGCGGGTCCACTTTTTCCAATGAGCAGTTCTTC	CSVVPSGSTFSNEQFF
-	TRBV19	TRBJ1-4	-	TGTGCCAGTAGGAAGGGACCGCTTAATGAAAAACTGTTTTTT	CASRKGPLNEKLFF
-	TRBV9	TRBJ2-3	-	TGTGCCAGCAGCGCCCGAGAGGGAAGGACAGATACGCAGTATTTT	CASSAREGRTDTQYF
-	TRBV27	TRBJ1-1	-	TGTGCCAGCAGTGTCAGGGTGCCGGAAGCTTTCTTT	CASSVRVPEAFF
-	TRBV19	TRBJ2-3	-	TGTGCCAGTAGTATTGGAGGCCCTAGCACAGATACGCAGTATTTT	CASSIGGPSTDTQYF
-	TRBV6-5	TRBJ1-1	few	TGTGCCAGCAGTTACAAGTCGCACACTGAAGCTTTCTTT	CASSYKSHTEAFF